What follows are 15 T cell receptor beta chains derived from one specimen sequenced in a study of T cell responses to AZD1222 COVID-19 vaccine. Clones were sequenced by immunoSEQ multiplex PCR, and TCRdb holds only the in-frame ones, with some missing. The sample consists of around 130,000 clones, approximately 88% of them appearing once. Source: peripheral blood, taken on day 0 of AZD1222 vaccination. Source of these receptors: an adult in good health.

This sequence joins TRBV19 and TRBJ1-5; D not resolved. The CDR3 runs 16 residues. V shed 7 bases and J shed 0 bases, with 16 bases lying between them. CDR1 LNHDA and CDR2 SQIVND come from the germline V gene (reference sequence). This CDR3 reads CASKERGFNSNQPQHF. DNA of the CDR3: TGTGCCAGTAAGGAAAGAGGGTTTAATAGCAATCAGCCCCAGCATTTT. Based on the CDR3 plus reference TRBV19 and TRBJ1-5, the full variable domain is DGGITQSPKYLFRKEGQNVTLSCEQNLNHDAMYWYRQDPGQGLRLIYYSQIVNDFQKGDIAEGYSVSREKKESFPLTVTSAQKNPTAFYLCASKERGFNSNQPQHFGDGTRLSIL.

The chain employs TRBV28 and TRBJ1-2; D is uncertain. The CDR3 totals 14 residues. The V gene's germline CDR1 is MDHEN and CDR2 SYDVKM. V was pared by 3 bases and J by 2 bases, with 10 bases between. In nucleotides, the CDR3 is TGTGCCAGCAGTTTGGAACAGAACAACTATGGCTACACCTTC. Protein sequence: CASSLEQNNYGYTF.

Details on this clone: One end of the junction varies from germline; a read error may be responsible. The chain combines TRBV27 with TRBJ2-1; the match to TRBD2 covers 7 bases. The CDR3 has 15 amino acids. Germline V gives CDR1 MNHEY, CDR2 SMNVEV (reference sequence). As DNA, the CDR3 is TGTGCCAGCAGTTTACGTGGGAGGGCCTACGATGAGCAGTTCTTC. Translation gives CASSLRGRAYDEQFF.

V is TRBV7-2 and J is TRBJ2-7, with a possible D match to TRBD2 (7 bases). CDR1 SGHTA and CDR2 FQGNSA come from the germline V gene. CDR3 size: 16 residues. V was clipped by 5 bases and J by 3 bases, with 20 bases between them. For the CDR3, the DNA is TGTGCCAGCAGCCCAGGGGAGGGTCTCAAGGTCTACGAGCAGTACTTC. This translates into CASSPGEGLKVYEQYF.

This clone was seen just once. J is TRBJ1-2 and V is TRBV5-4; 8 bases align to TRBD1. Germline assignment: CDR1 SGHNT and CDR2 YYREEE (reference sequence). This CDR3 comprises 14 residues. J was trimmed by 2 bases and V by 3 bases; bases with no gene match: 3. The CDR3 DNA reads as TGTGCCAGCAGCTCGGGACAGGACAACTATGGCTACACCTTC. Its protein product is CASSSGQDNYGYTF.

This chain uses TRBV3-1 (or the pseudogene TRBV3-2) with TRBJ2-1, with TRBD2 matching 14 bases. Germline values: CDR1 LGHDT, CDR2 YNNKEL (reference sequence). The CDR3 is 16 residues long. The V gene end was trimmed by 4 bases and the J gene end by 11 bases; junction bases not matched to a gene: 10. DNA of the CDR3: TGTGCCAGCAGCCGAGCCGGGACTAGCGGGAGAGGGAAGCAGTTCTTC. This gives the protein CASSRAGTSGRGKQFF.

The J gene is TRBJ2-3, the V gene TRBV19; 10 nucleotides agree with TRBD1. The length of the CDR3 is 15 residues. The V segment lost 7 bases and the J segment 3 bases; nucleotides outside the gene matches: 7. Germline V gene sequence: CDR1 LNHDA, CDR2 SQIVND (reference sequence). The CDR3 reads CASKTGGSGTDTQYF. In DNA, the CDR3 is TGTGCCAGTAAGACAGGGGGCAGCGGTACAGATACGCAGTATTTT.

The gene calls are TRBV12-3 or TRBV12-4 and TRBJ2-7; TRBD2 is a possible D gene (5 bases). The CDR3 length is 12 residues. Deletions cut 6 bases from V and 6 bases from J, with 12 bases between. Here the CDR3 reads CASSPRGSEQYF. As DNA, the CDR3 is TGTGCCAGCAGCCCCCGGGGATCCGAGCAGTACTTC.

This clone showed up just once. The genes are TRBV4-1 and TRBJ2-1; TRBD1 matches 12 bases. Trimming removed 1 base from V and 9 bases from J; junction bases left unmatched: 4. The CDR3 extends over 15 amino acids. Germline loops: CDR1 MGHRA, CDR2 YSYEKL. CDR3: CASSQVGQGAGEQFF. The CDR3 nucleotides read TGCGCCAGCAGCCAAGTGGGACAGGGGGCTGGTGAGCAGTTCTTC.

CDR3 sequence (DNA): TGTGCCAGCAGCCCGCGGCTAATGGAGACCCAGTACTTC. Residues: CASSPRLMETQYF. The chain carries TRBV9 and TRBJ2-5; D ambiguous. The CDR3 totals 13 residues. Germline loops: CDR1 SGDLS, CDR2 YYNGEE. V lost 4 bases and J lost 5, with 12 bases in between.

This chain joins TRBV19 and TRBJ2-7; no clear D. The ends were cut back, 6 bases at V and 5 bases at J, with 11 bases in the middle. There are 12 residues in the CDR3. CDR1 and CDR2 (germline): LNHDA, SQIVND (reference sequence). The CDR3 DNA reads as TGTGCCAGTAGCCTAACCACGAACGAGCAGTACTTC. Its translation is CASSLTTNEQYF. Using reference TRBV19 and TRBJ2-7 for the parts outside the CDR3, the full variable domain is DGGITQSPKYLFRKEGQNVTLSCEQNLNHDAMYWYRQDPGQGLRLIYYSQIVNDFQKGDIAEGYSVSREKKESFPLTVTSAQKNPTAFYLCASSLTTNEQYFGPGTRLTVT.

The chain joins TRBV27 to TRBJ1-4; a weak D match, TRBD1 (6 bases). The V end lost 2 bases, the J end lost 4 bases, and 11 bases lay between the germline ends. CDR1 and CDR2 from the germline V gene are MNHEY and SMNVEV (reference sequence). The CDR3 contains 15 residues. The CDR3 spells CASSLTGWGNEKLFF. The DNA of the CDR3 is TGTGCCAGCAGTTTAACAGGGTGGGGTAATGAAAAACTGTTTTTT. The full variable domain, in which reference TRBV27 and TRBJ1-4 provide the parts outside the CDR3, is EAQVTQNPRYLITVTGKKLTVTCSQNMNHEYMSWYRQDPGLGLRQIYYSMNVEVTDKGDVPEGYKVSRKEKRNFPLILESPSPNQTSLYFCASSLTGWGNEKLFFGSGTQLSVL.

This chain connects TRBV27 to TRBJ2-7, with 8 bases fitting TRBD1. The V segment lost 2 bases and the J segment 3 bases; nucleotides outside the gene matches: 9. Germline V gives CDR1 MNHEY, CDR2 SMNVEV (reference sequence). CDR3 length: 16 amino acids. The CDR3 reads CASSLVPGQGLYEQYF. CDR3 in DNA: TGTGCCAGCAGTTTAGTTCCCGGACAGGGTCTCTACGAGCAGTACTTC.

This clone occurred once. The chain has TRBV28 and TRBJ2-7; tentative D call: TRBD2 (5 bases). The CDR3 covers 14 residues. The germline V gene encodes CDR1 MDHEN and CDR2 SYDVKM. Between the trimmed V and J ends, which lost 8 bases and 3 bases, there was a span of 17 bases. The CDR3 loop reads CASSSSGIGYEQYF. In DNA, the CDR3 is TGTGCCAGCTCTTCCTCGGGGATCGGCTACGAGCAGTACTTC.

The chain is built from TRBV28 and TRBJ2-1; 8 positions match TRBD2. From germline, CDR1 is MDHEN and CDR2 SYDVKM. This CDR3 comprises 16 residues. V lost 3 bases and J lost 1; bases outside the gene matches: 5. The CDR3 DNA reads as TGTGCCAGCAGTTTGATAGCTAGCGGGTCCTACAATGAGCAGTTCTTC. Amino acids: CASSLIASGSYNEQFF.